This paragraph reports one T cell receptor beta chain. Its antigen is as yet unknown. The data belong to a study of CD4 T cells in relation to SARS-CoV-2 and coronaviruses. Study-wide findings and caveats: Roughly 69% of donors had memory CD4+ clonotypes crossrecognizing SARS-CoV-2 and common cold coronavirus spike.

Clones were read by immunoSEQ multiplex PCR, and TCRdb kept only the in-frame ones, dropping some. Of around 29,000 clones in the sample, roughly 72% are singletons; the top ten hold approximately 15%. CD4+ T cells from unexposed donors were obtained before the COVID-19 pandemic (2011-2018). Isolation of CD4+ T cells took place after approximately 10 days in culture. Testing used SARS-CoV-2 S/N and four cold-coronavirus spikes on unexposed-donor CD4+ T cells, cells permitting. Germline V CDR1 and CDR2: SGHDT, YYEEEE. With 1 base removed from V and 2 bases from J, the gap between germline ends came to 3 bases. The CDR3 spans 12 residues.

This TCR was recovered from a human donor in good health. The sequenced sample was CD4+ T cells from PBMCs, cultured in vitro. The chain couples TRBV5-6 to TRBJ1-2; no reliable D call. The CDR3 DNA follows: TGTGCCAGCAGCTTGCCGAACTATGGCTACACCTTC. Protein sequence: CASSLPNYGYTF.